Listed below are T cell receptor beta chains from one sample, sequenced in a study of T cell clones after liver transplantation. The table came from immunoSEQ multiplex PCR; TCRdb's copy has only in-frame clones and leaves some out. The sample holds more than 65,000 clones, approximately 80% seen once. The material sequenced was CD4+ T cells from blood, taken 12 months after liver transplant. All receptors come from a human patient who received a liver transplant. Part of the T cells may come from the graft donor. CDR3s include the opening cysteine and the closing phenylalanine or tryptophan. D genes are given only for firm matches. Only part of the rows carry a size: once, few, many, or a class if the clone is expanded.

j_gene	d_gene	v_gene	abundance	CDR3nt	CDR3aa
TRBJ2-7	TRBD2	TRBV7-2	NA	TGTGCCAGCAGCTTACTCCTAGCGGGAGGGTCTGAGCAGTACTTC	CASSLLLAGGSEQYF
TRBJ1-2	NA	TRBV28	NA	TGTGCCAGCAGCCTAGCGACAGGCCCCCACAGCGGCGGCTACACCTTC	CASSLATGPHSGGYTF
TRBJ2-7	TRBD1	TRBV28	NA	TGTGCCAGCAGAGATAGACAGGGGGCCTTATCCTACGAGCAGTACTTC	CASRDRQGALSYEQYF
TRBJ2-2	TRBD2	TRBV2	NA	TGTGCCAGCACTAGCGGGAGGCACGGGGAGCTGTTTTTT	CASTSGRHGELFF
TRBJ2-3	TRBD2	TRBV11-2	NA	TGTGCCAGCAGCTTAGCTAGCGGGGCTAGCACAGATACGCAGTATTTT	CASSLASGASTDTQYF
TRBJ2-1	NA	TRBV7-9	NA	TGTGCCAGCAGCCCCATCAACAATGAGCAGTTCTTC	CASSPINNEQFF
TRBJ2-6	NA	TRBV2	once	TGTGCCAGCAGTGAACTCGCGACCGGGGCCAACGTCCTGACTTTC	CASSELATGANVLTF
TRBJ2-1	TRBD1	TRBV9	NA	TGTGCCAGCAGCCAGGACAGGGGGTATTACAATGAGCAGTTCTTC	CASSQDRGYYNEQFF
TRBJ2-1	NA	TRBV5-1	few	TGCGCCAGCAGCTTGGCCGGGAGTACCTACAATGAGCAGTTCTTC	CASSLAGSTYNEQFF
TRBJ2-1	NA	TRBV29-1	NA	TGCAGCGTTGAATCTAGTCCTGGTGGCAATGAGCAGTTCTTC	CSVESSPGGNEQFF
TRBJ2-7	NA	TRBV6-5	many	TGTGCCAGCAGTTACCAAGGGCTCCAGTACTTC	CASSYQGLQYF
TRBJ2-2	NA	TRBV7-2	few	TGTGCCAGCAGCCCGAGGGCGGGTCTGAACACCGGGGAGCTGTTTTTT	CASSPRAGLNTGELFF
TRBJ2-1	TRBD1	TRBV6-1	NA	TGTGCCAGCGTTCAGTGGGGACAGGGGGCTGGTGAGCAGTTCTTC	CASVQWGQGAGEQFF
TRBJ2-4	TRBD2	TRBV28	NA	TGTGCCAGCAGTCACTTTAGCGGGATAGCCAAAAACATTCAGTACTTC	CASSHFSGIAKNIQYF
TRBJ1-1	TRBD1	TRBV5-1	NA	TGCGCCAGCAGCTTGAGGGGGCAGGGGAACACTGAAGCTTTCTTT	CASSLRGQGNTEAFF
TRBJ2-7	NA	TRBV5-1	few	TGCGCCAGCAGCTTGAGGGACTCCTACGAGCAGTACTTC	CASSLRDSYEQYF
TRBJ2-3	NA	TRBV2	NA	TGTGCCAGCAGTCTTCAGATTGGGGATACGCAGTATTTT	CASSLQIGDTQYF
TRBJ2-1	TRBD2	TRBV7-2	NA	TGTGCCAGCAGCTTAGGACTAGCGGGCGCTTACTATGAGCAGTTCTTC	CASSLGLAGAYYEQFF
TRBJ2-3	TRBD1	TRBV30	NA	TGTGCCTGGAGTCAAGGGACAGGGTCTAGAGGTACGCAGTATTTT	CAWSQGTGSRGTQYF
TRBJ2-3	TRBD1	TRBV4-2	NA	TGTGCCAGCACCCCGACAGGGGGTTTCACAGATACGCAGTATTTT	CASTPTGGFTDTQYF
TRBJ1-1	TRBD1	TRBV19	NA	TGTGCCAGTAGTCCCCGACAGGGGCCGAACACTGAAGCTTTCTTT	CASSPRQGPNTEAFF
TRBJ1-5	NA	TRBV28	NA	TGTGCCAGCAGTTTATCAGGGGCGAATCAGCCCCAGCATTTT	CASSLSGANQPQHF
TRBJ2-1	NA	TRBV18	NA	TGTGCCAGCCTCCCCCAGGGCCGCAATGAGCAGTTCTTC	CASLPQGRNEQFF
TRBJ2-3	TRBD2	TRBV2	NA	TGTGCCAGCAGTGTAGGGACTAGCGCATTCAGAGATACGCAGTATTTT	CASSVGTSAFRDTQYF
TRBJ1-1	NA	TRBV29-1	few	TGCAGCGTTGATGCGGCGAACACTGAAGCTTTCTTT	CSVDAANTEAFF
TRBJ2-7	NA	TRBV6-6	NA	TGTGCCAGCAGTTACGGCCTTAGCGATTCATTCGAGCAGTACTTC	CASSYGLSDSFEQYF
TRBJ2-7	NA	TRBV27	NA	TGTGCCAGCAGTTTATCTCTGGGGTCCTACGAGCAGTACTTC	CASSLSLGSYEQYF
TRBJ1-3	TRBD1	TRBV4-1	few	TGCGCCAGCAGCCTGGGGACAGGGGTCGGAAACACCATATATTTT	CASSLGTGVGNTIYF
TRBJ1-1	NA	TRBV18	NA	TGTGCCAGCTCACCAGGGGCCAGGAACACTGAAGCTTTCTTT	CASSPGARNTEAFF
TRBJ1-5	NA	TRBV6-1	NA	TGTGCCAGCAGTGAAGACAGCCGCTTCAATCAGCCCCAGCATTTT	CASSEDSRFNQPQHF
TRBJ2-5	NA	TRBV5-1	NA	TGCGCCAGCAGCTCCCTCGGGACGCTACAAGAGACCCAGTACTTC	CASSSLGTLQETQYF
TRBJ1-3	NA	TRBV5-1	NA	TGCGCCAGCAGCTTGAACTGGGACAAGAGCTCTGGAAACACCATATATTTT	CASSLNWDKSSGNTIYF
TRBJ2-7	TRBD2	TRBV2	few	TGTGCCAGCCCCCGGGAGGTTAGCGGGAGGATCGAGCAGTACTTC	CASPREVSGRIEQYF
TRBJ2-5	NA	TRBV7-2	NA	TGTGCCAGCAGCTTAGGAGGTGGGAGGTGGGAGACCCAGTACTTC	CASSLGGGRWETQYF
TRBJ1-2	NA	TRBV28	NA	TGTGCCAGCAGTTACAGGGCCGTTAACTATGGCTACACCTTC	CASSYRAVNYGYTF
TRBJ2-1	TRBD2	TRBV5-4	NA	TGTGCCAGCAGCTTGGGAAGCGGGAGAAGCTACAATGAGCAGTTCTTC	CASSLGSGRSYNEQFF
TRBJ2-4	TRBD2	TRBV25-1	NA	TGTGCCAGCAGTGAACTGGGGGGGAACATTCAGTACTTC	CASSELGGNIQYF
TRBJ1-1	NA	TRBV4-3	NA	TGCGCCAGCAGCCAAGTGTTTCGGGGGCGAGGTGAAGCTTTCTTT	CASSQVFRGRGEAFF
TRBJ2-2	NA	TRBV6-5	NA	TGTGCCAGCAGTTTCGGACACGTGGAGGCCGGGGAGCTGTTTTTT	CASSFGHVEAGELFF
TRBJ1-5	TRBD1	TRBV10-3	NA	TGTGCCATCAGAGGGACAGGGAGTCAGCCCCAGCATTTT	CAIRGTGSQPQHF
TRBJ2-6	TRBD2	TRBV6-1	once	TGTGCCAGCGTGCGGGAGACTGGGGCCAACGTCCTGACTTTC	CASVRETGANVLTF
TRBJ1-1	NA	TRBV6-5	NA	TGTGCCAGCAGTAAACGTCGGGCGAACACTGAAGCTTTCTTT	CASSKRRANTEAFF
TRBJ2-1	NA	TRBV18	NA	TGTGCCAGCTCACTCGAACAGGGTTCCTACAATGAGCAGTTCTTC	CASSLEQGSYNEQFF
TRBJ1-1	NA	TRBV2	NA	TGTGCCAGCAGCCAGGGCCCGACGCGGGCTTTCTTT	CASSQGPTRAFF
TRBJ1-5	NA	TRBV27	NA	TGTGCCAGCAGCTCGGCCTTATCTGGCAATCAGCCCCAGCATTTT	CASSSALSGNQPQHF
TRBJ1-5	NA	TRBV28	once	TGTGCCAGCAGTTTACAGGGCCCGGCGAATCAGCCCCAGCATTTT	CASSLQGPANQPQHF
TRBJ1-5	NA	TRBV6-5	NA	TGTGCCAGCAGCCCCCGAGGGACGGACAATCAGCCCCAGCATTTT	CASSPRGTDNQPQHF
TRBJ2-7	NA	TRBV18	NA	TGTGCCAGCAGGACGGGATCCTACGAGCAGTACTTC	CASRTGSYEQYF
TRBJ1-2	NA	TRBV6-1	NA	TGTGCCAGCAGTGAAGAAAGGGGGGTCTATGGCTACACCTTC	CASSEERGVYGYTF
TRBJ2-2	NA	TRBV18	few	TGTGCCAGCTCACCAGACAGCACCGGGGAGCTGTTTTTT	CASSPDSTGELFF
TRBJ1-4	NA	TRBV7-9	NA	TGTGCCAGCAGCTTACATTCAACTAATGAAAAACTGTTTTTT	CASSLHSTNEKLFF
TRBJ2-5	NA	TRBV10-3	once	TGTGCCATCAGGGGGGACGTCATAGAGACCCAGTACTTC	CAIRGDVIETQYF
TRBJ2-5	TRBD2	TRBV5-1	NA	TGCGCCAGCAGCTTGGCGCCTAGCGGTACCCAAGAGACCCAGTACTTC	CASSLAPSGTQETQYF
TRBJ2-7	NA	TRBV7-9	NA	TGTGCCAGCAGCTCCCCCGGGGGCTACGAGCAGTACTTC	CASSSPGGYEQYF
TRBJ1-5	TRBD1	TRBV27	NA	TGTGCCAGCAGTTCGGACAGGGACAATCAGCCCCAGCATTTT	CASSSDRDNQPQHF
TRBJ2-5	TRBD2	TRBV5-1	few	TGCGCCAGCAGCTTGGAACTAGCGGGAGTGGGGCAAGAGACCCAGTACTTC	CASSLELAGVGQETQYF